A selection of T cell receptor beta chains follows, all from one sample in a study of cytomegalovirus exposure and HLA in healthy donors. Assay used: immunoSEQ multiplex PCR; TCRdb lists only in-frame clones, some missing. The table records about 140,000 clones, 75% to 85% of them present only once. The material sequenced was PBMCs. These receptors all come from a man aged 40-55 years in good health and CMV-seronegative. Each CDR3 is given with its conserved first and last residue. The order of the fields is J gene, V gene, CDR3 length, D gene, CDR3 protein, CDR3 DNA. The D gene is left open where the match is weak.

>TRBJ1-5|TRBV18|17|.
CASSPRGTEGSNQPQHF
TGTGCCAGCTCACCACGCGGTACCGAGGGTAGCAATCAGCCCCAGCATTTT
>TRBJ2-7|TRBV19|15|TRBD2
CASSMGDGTSNEQYF
TGTGCCAGTAGTATGGGGGACGGGACTAGCAACGAGCAGTACTTC
>TRBJ1-3|TRBV19|16|.
CASSMILTFSGNTIYF
TGTGCCAGTAGTATGATTTTGACTTTCTCTGGAAACACCATATATTTT
>TRBJ1-5|TRBV4-1|15|.
CASSQDQPGAQPQHF
TGCGCCAGCAGCCAAGATCAGCCAGGGGCACAGCCCCAGCATTTT
>TRBJ1-1|TRBV5-4|15|TRBD1
CASSEGTGRNTEAFF
TGTGCCAGCAGCGAGGGGACAGGGAGGAACACTGAAGCTTTCTTT
>TRBJ2-7|TRBV6-6|15|TRBD1
CASSLRDRGRFEQYF
TGTGCCAGCAGCCTCCGGGACAGGGGGCGCTTCGAGCAGTACTTC
>TRBJ2-2|TRBV5-1|15|.
CASNLQPELTGELFF
TGCGCCAGCAACCTTCAGCCGGAGTTGACCGGGGAGCTGTTTTTT
>TRBJ1-1|TRBV14|14|.
CASSQDRYRAGAFF
TGTGCCAGCAGCCAAGATCGATACAGGGCAGGAGCTTTCTTT
>TRBJ1-6|TRBV30|11|.
CAWSENSPLHF
TGTGCCTGGTCAGAAAATTCACCCCTCCACTTT
>TRBJ1-4|TRBV6-1|19|.
CASSEEHRVGFGANEKLFF
TGTGCCAGCAGTGAAGAGCACAGGGTCGGGTTCGGGGCTAATGAAAAACTGTTTTTT